The present T cell receptor beta chain was sequenced within a study of Graves' ophthalmopathy and Graves' hyperthyroidism. The CDR3 contains 14 residues. V lost 5 bases to trimming and J lost 5 bases, with 15 bases between them. RNA transcripts were the source from which TCR beta CDR3 regions were amplified. A first-round RT-PCR used HTBI primers, followed by a second-round multiplex PCR. Using its own MiXCR run on the multiplex PCR reads, TCRdb lists one record per CDR3 protein. The table lists under 800,000 distinct CDR3 sequences, roughly 20% of them singletons. Hyperthyroidism is called stable when no ophthalmopathy develops within 18 months of follow-up. Clinicians diagnosed using symptoms, serum thyroxine, TRAb, thyroid ultrasound and orbital computed tomography. PBMCs were isolated from a roughly 10 ml sample of fresh peripheral blood.

This receptor was taken from a young woman with stable Graves' hyperthyroidism. Some clones in this sample may be carry-over from other donors' samples. The sequenced sample consisted of peripheral blood. V is TRBV12-3 or TRBV12-4 and J is TRBJ2-5; D unresolved. The CDR3 DNA reads TGTGCCAGCAGTCCCCCTAACCGTCGGGAGACCCAGTACTTC. Residues: CASSPPNRRETQYF.